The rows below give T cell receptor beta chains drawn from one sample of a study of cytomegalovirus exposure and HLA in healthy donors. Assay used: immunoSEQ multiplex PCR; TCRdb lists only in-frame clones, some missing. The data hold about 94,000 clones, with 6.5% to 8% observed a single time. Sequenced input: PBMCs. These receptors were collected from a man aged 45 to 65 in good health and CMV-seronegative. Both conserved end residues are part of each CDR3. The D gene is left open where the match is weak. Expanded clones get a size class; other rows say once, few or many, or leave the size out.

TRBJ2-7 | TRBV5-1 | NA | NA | TGCGCCAGCAGCTTGGCCAGGGGCTCCTACGAGCAGTACTTC | CASSLARGSYEQYF
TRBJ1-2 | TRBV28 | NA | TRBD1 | TGTGCCAGCAGTGCCGTCGGGACAGGAGGGAACTATGGCTACACCTTC | CASSAVGTGGNYGYTF
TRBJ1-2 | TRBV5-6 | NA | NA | TGTGCCAGCAGCTTGCCCCTTGGAGGGGCCAACTATGGCTACACCTTC | CASSLPLGGANYGYTF
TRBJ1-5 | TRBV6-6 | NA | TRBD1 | TGTGCCAGCAGTTACGGGACAGGGGTTAACAATCAGCCCCAGCATTTT | CASSYGTGVNNQPQHF
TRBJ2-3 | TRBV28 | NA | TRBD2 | TGTGCCAGCAGTTTATCGGGACTAGCGGGGGCGGGAGATACGCAGTATTTT | CASSLSGLAGAGDTQYF
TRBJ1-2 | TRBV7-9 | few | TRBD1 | TGTGCCAGCAGCCCAAGTCCGGGACAGGGGGCGCAGGGCTCCTATGGCTACACCTTC | CASSPSPGQGAQGSYGYTF
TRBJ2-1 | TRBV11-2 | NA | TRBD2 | TGTGCCAGCAGCCCCGGCCTAGCGGCCAATGAGCAGTTCTTC | CASSPGLAANEQFF
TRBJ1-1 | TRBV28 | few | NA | TGTGCCAGCAGTTTCTCCTTCAGGGTGAACACTGAAGCTTTCTTT | CASSFSFRVNTEAFF
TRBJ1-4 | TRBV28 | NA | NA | TGTGCCAGCAGTTTAGTACTTAATGAAAAACTGTTTTTT | CASSLVLNEKLFF
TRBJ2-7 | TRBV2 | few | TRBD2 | TGTGCCAGCATCCTTAGCGGGATGGGATACGAGCAGTACTTC | CASILSGMGYEQYF
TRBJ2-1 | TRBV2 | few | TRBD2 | TGTGCCAGCAGTGATAGACTAGCGGGAAACAATGAGCAGTTCTTC | CASSDRLAGNNEQFF
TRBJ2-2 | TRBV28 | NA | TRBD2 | TGTGCCAGCAAAACAATAGCGGGAGGTGGCACCGGGGAGCTGTTTTTT | CASKTIAGGGTGELFF
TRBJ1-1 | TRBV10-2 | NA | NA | TGCGCCAGCAGTAACCCTCTAGGTGGATACACTGAAGCTTTCTTT | CASSNPLGGYTEAFF
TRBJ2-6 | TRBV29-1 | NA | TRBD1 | TGCAGCGTCCATCAGAGGGACAGGACGACTGGGGCCAACGTCCTGACTTTC | CSVHQRDRTTGANVLTF
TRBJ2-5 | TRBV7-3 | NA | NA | TGTGCCAGCAGCTTTTCGGACTCAGAGACCCAGTACTTC | CASSFSDSETQYF
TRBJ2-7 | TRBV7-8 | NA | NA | TGTGCCAGCCGTCCAGGGGAAAGGAACGAGCAGTACTTC | CASRPGERNEQYF
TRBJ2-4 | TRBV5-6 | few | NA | TGTGCCAGCAGCATTTCAGGGGCCAAAAACATTCAGTACTTC | CASSISGAKNIQYF
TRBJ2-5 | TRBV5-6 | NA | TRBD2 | TGTGCCAGCAGCTATTGGACTAGCGGGAGGGCCCAAGAGACCCAGTACTTC | CASSYWTSGRAQETQYF
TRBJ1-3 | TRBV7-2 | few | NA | TGTGCCAGCAGCTCTCCGATTGCGGGCTCTGGAAACACCATATATTTT | CASSSPIAGSGNTIYF
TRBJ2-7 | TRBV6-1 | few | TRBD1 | TGTGCCAGCACCGGGACAGGGGGCGAGCAGTACTTC | CASTGTGGEQYF
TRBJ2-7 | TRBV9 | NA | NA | TGTGCCAGCAGCGTGACCCCCCTGACTGAGCAGTACTTC | CASSVTPLTEQYF
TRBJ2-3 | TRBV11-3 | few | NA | TGTGCCAGCAGCTTACAGGGGGGTCCCACAGATACGCAGTATTTT | CASSLQGGPTDTQYF
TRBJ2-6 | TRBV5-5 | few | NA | TGTGCCAGCAGCTTGGCGGGGGAAGGGGCCAACGTCCTGACTTTC | CASSLAGEGANVLTF
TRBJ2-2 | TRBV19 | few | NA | TGTGCCAGCAGCGCACGAGTAGGTGGCGGGGAGCTGTTTTTT | CASSARVGGGELFF
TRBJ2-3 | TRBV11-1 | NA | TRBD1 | TGTGCCAGCAGCTTAAGGGGGCCTAGCACAGATACGCAGTATTTT | CASSLRGPSTDTQYF
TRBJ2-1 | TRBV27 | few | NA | TGTGCCAGTTCAATGGGGGGTGGCTACAATGAGCAGTTCTTC | CASSMGGGYNEQFF
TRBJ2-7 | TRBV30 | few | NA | TGTGCCTGGAGCCGCGGAGGTGGCACCTACGAGCAGTACTTC | CAWSRGGGTYEQYF
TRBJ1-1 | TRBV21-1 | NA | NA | TGTGCCAGCAGCAAAATTCGGGAGGGGGCATCGAACACTGAAGCTTTCTTT | CASSKIREGASNTEAFF
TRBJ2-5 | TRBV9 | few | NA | TGTGCCAGCAGCGTAGGAAGCGGCGGCGGATGGGAGACCCAGTACTTC | CASSVGSGGGWETQYF
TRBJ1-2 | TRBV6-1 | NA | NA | TGTGCCAGCAGTGAAATTGCGGGAGCCCCTTATGGCTACACCTTC | CASSEIAGAPYGYTF
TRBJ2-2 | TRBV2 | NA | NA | TGTGCCAGCAGTGAAGCGCTGAGGGTTGGTATAGGGACCGGGGAGCTGTTTTTT | CASSEALRVGIGTGELFF
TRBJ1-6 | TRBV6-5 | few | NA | TGTGCCAGCAGTTTGACCGGGAGCTCCTATAATTCACCCCTCCACTTT | CASSLTGSSYNSPLHF
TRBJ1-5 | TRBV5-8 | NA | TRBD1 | TGTGCCAGCAGCTTCTTCCCTCTCGACAGGGACATTCAGCCCCAGCATTTT | CASSFFPLDRDIQPQHF
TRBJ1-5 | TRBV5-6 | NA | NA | TGTGCCAGCAGCCACGGGGGGGCGAATCAGCCCCAGCATTTT | CASSHGGANQPQHF
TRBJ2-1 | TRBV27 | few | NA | TGTGCCAGCAGTTGGCGGACAGTATCCCGGGTCTACAATGAGCAGTTCTTC | CASSWRTVSRVYNEQFF
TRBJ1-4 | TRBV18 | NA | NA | TGTGCCAGCTCACCACAAGAAGAGGAAAAACTGTTTTTT | CASSPQEEEKLFF
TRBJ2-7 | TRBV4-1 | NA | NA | TGCGCCAGCAGCCAAGAAGACAGCGCCTACGAGCAGTACTTC | CASSQEDSAYEQYF
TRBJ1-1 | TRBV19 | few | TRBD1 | TGTGCAACTAGAAGGACAGGGGCTGAAGCTTTCTTT | CATRRTGAEAFF
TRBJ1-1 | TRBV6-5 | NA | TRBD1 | TGTGCCAGCAGCGAACAGGGGTACTACACTGAAGCTTTCTTT | CASSEQGYYTEAFF
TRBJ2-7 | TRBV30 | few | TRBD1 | TGTGCCTGGAGTGCAGGGGGCGAGCAGTACTTC | CAWSAGGEQYF
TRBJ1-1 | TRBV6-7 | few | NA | TGTGCCAGCAGTACCCGACAGAGCCTGAACACTGAAGCTTTCTTT | CASSTRQSLNTEAFF
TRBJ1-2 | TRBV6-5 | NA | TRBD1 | TGTGCCAGCAGTTCCCAGGGGGCGCGGGGCTACACCTTC | CASSSQGARGYTF
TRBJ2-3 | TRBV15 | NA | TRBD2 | TGTGCCACCAGCAGAGACCGGGGAGGGAGTACGGCAGATACGCAGTATTTT | CATSRDRGGSTADTQYF
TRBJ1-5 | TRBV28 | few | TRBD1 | TGTGCCAGCAGTCATGGACAGGGTCGGGTTCAGCCCCAGCATTTT | CASSHGQGRVQPQHF
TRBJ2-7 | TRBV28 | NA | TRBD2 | TGTGCCAGCAGCCCTCGCGGGGGAGACCTCTACGAGCAGTACTTC | CASSPRGGDLYEQYF
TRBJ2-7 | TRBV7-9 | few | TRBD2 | TGTGCCAGCGGCCAGCGGGACTCCTACGAGCAGTACTTC | CASGQRDSYEQYF
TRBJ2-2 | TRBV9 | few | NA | TGTGCCAGCAGCGTAAGCCCCCAGCGGAACACCGGGGAGCTGTTTTTT | CASSVSPQRNTGELFF
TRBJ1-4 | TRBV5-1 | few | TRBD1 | TGCGCCAGCAGCCGACAGACAGGGGGGGTTGAAAAACTGTTTTTT | CASSRQTGGVEKLFF
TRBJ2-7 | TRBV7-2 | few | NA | TGTGCCAGCAGCCCAAGGGGGTACGAGCAGTACTTC | CASSPRGYEQYF
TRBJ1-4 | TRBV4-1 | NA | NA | TGCGCCAGCAGCCCCCGGGAGGTCCAGGAAAAACTGTTTTTT | CASSPREVQEKLFF
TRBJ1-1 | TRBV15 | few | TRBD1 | TGTGCCACCAGCAGAGCAACCAGGGGGCTCACTGAAGCTTTCTTT | CATSRATRGLTEAFF